This T cell receptor beta chain was identified in a study of cytomegalovirus exposure and HLA in healthy donors. 60 Vbeta and 13 Jbeta primers were used in PCR. The data were produced by immunoSEQ multiplex PCR, yet TCRdb's version contains in-frame clones alone and is incomplete. Of about 240,000 clones listed, 75% to 85% are singletons. With respect to this clone: Antigen specificity is unknown. This same CDR3 is encoded by further DNA sequences in the sample.

Findings and caveats of the study: When the data were analyzed later, several of the most significant clusters appeared to be linked to common viral pathogens.

V dropped 6 bases and J dropped 4; count of bases not matched to a gene: 6. The length of the CDR3 is 13 residues. Germline-derived CDR1 and CDR2 are SNHLY and FYNNEI. This chain connects TRBV2 to TRBJ2-7, with TRBD1 matching over 7 bases. The clonotype originates from an older woman in good health and CMV-seropositive. Sequenced input: PBMCs. Written as DNA, the CDR3 is TGTGCCAGCAGCGACGCAGGGGGTTACGAGCAGTACTTC. Its translation is CASSDAGGYEQYF.